Below are 14 T cell receptor beta chains sequenced from a single sample in a study of shared clonotypes between healthy human individuals. Libraries were prepared by immunoSEQ multiplex PCR; TCRdb keeps only in-frame clonotypes and omits some of them. The sample yields about 610,000 clones, roughly 97% seen once. The material sequenced was naive CD4+ T cells sorted from blood. Subset meaning: CD45RA+ positively selected. The source of these receptors is a woman aged 25 to 39 in good health.

V gene TRBV7-9 combines with J gene TRBJ2-1, with D tentatively TRBD2 (5 bases). This CDR3 has 17 residues. V dropped 1 base and J dropped 5 bases, with 18 bases sitting between them. Per germline, CDR1 SEHNR and CDR2 FQNEAQ (reference sequence). The CDR3 bases are TGTGCCAGCAGCTTAGGTAGGGTGGCTAGCAGAGACAATGAGCAGTTCTTC. This gives the protein CASSLGRVASRDNEQFF.

The chain joins TRBV19 to TRBJ2-2, with TRBD2 as a possible D gene (5 bases). The V end lost 11 bases, the J end lost 0 bases, and 13 bases lay between the germline ends. CDR1 and CDR2 (germline): LNHDA, SQIVND (reference sequence). This CDR3 region has 14 residues. CDR3 nucleotide sequence: TGTGCCGGAGGCTCAGGAACGAACACCGGGGAGCTGTTTTTT. It codes for CAGGSGTNTGELFF.

As regards this clone: This same CDR3 is encoded by further DNA sequences in the sample. The V gene is TRBV20-1, the J gene TRBJ2-7, with D unclear. This CDR3 spans 11 amino acids. Germline V gives CDR1 DFQATT, CDR2 SNEGSKA (reference sequence). V lost 2 bases and J lost 2, with 4 bases in between. Here the CDR3 reads CSARQAYEQYF. CDR3 coding DNA: TGCAGTGCTAGACAGGCCTACGAGCAGTACTTC.

The chain is built from TRBV5-1 and TRBJ1-1; D is ambiguous. V was cut by 5 bases and J by 2 bases, with 16 bases left in between. Germline values: CDR1 SGHRS, CDR2 YFSETQ. The CDR3 is 15 residues long. The CDR3 protein is CASSPTPGPNTEAFF. DNA for the CDR3: TGCGCCAGCAGTCCTACGCCGGGCCCCAACACTGAAGCTTTCTTT.

V is TRBV6-1 and J is TRBJ2-2; TRBD1 agrees at 10 bases. The CDR3 spans 16 residues. V lost 4 bases, J lost 6 bases, and 8 bases stayed unmatched. The germline CDR1 and CDR2 sequences are MNHNS and SASEGT. CDR3 protein: CASSAGQGEGAGELFF. The CDR3 DNA is TGTGCCAGCAGTGCCGGACAGGGGGAAGGGGCCGGGGAGCTGTTTTTT.

As regards this clone: In the same sample, other DNA sequences code for this CDR3. The chain uses TRBV27 and TRBJ2-7, with a tentative D call TRBD2 (5 bases). The CDR3 extends over 14 amino acids. Trimming cost V 5 bases and J 2 bases, with 13 bases left between them. Germline V gene data show CDR1 as MNHEY and CDR2 as SMNVEV (reference sequence). Here the CDR3 DNA reads TGTGCCAGCAGTCCTCTAGCCGGGGCCTACGAGCAGTACTTC. This translates into CASSPLAGAYEQYF.

Here the CDR3 DNA reads TGTGCCAGCAGTCGAACCACAGGGGGATCCTACGAGCAGTACTTC. It specifies CASSRTTGGSYEQYF. The J gene is TRBJ2-7, the V gene TRBV6-5; 8 bases fit TRBD1. Germline loops: CDR1 MNHEY, CDR2 SVGAGI. This CDR3 is 15 amino acids long. Trimming removed 5 bases from V and 1 base from J; junction bases left unmatched: 7.

This sequence joins TRBV7-9 and TRBJ1-1, with 7 bases fitting TRBD1. Losses at the gene ends were 5 bases for V and 4 bases for J; bases not matched to a gene: 13. The CDR3 is 16 amino acids. CDR1 SEHNR and CDR2 FQNEAQ come from the germline V gene (reference sequence). The CDR3 coding sequence is TGTGCCAGCAGCCTCCCCACAGGGGTTTCAATCACTGAAGCTTTCTTT. As protein: CASSLPTGVSITEAFF.

V gene TRBV11-2 combines with J gene TRBJ2-7; TRBD1 matches 12 bases. V lost 5 bases, J lost 5 bases, and 10 bases stayed unmatched. Germline values: CDR1 SGHAT, CDR2 FQNNGV. There are 16 residues in the CDR3. The CDR3 region is CASSGGPGTGGHEQYF. The DNA for the CDR3 is TGTGCCAGCAGCGGCGGCCCCGGGACAGGGGGCCACGAGCAGTACTTC.

The genes are TRBV7-6 and TRBJ2-5; D possibly matches TRBD1 or TRBD2 (5 bases each). Germline V gene sequence: CDR1 SGHVS, CDR2 FNYEAQ. V was pared by 5 bases and J by 3 bases, with 13 bases between. The CDR3 sequence is 14 residues long. CDR3 sequence reads: CASSPTGTEETQYF. DNA for the CDR3: TGTGCCAGCAGCCCTACCGGGACGGAAGAGACCCAGTACTTC.

The J gene is TRBJ2-3, the V gene TRBV5-1; D possibly corresponds to TRBD2 (6 bases). The CDR3 consists of 13 residues. Trimming left V 2 bases short and J 5 bases short, with 9 bases between. Germline V lookup: CDR1 SGHRS, CDR2 YFSETQ. The CDR3 loop is CASSFRERDTQYF. Written as DNA, the CDR3 is TGCGCCAGCAGCTTTCGGGAGCGAGATACGCAGTATTTT.

The chain carries TRBV6-5 and TRBJ1-5; perhaps TRBD1 as D (6 bases). CDR1 and CDR2 from the germline V gene are MNHEY and SVGAGI. The CDR3 totals 13 residues. V lost 6 bases, J lost 6 bases, and 12 bases lay in between. The CDR3 loop is CASSSTGRQPQHF. As DNA, the CDR3 is TGTGCCAGCAGCTCGACAGGACGTCAGCCCCAGCATTTT.

J is TRBJ2-7 and V is TRBV10-3; D possibly uses TRBD1 or TRBD2 (5 bases each). In germline, CDR1 is ENHRY, CDR2 SYGVKD. This CDR3 spans 13 amino acids. V gave up 8 bases and J gave up 6 bases, with 17 bases separating them. Here the CDR3 DNA reads TGTGCCATCGGACCGGGACGCCCCACCGAGCAGTACTTC. This codes for CAIGPGRPTEQYF.

The chain employs TRBV11-3 and TRBJ2-1; weak D call: TRBD2 (6 bases). The CDR3 is 14 amino acids. The germline V gene encodes CDR1 SGHNT and CDR2 YENEEA. V lost 1 base and J lost 7, with 11 bases in between. The CDR3 is CASSLGTTENEQFF. The CDR3, as DNA: TGTGCCAGCAGCTTAGGGACTACCGAAAATGAGCAGTTCTTC.